Listed below are T cell receptor beta chains from one sample, sequenced in a study of tumor and adjacent non-tumor tissue in lung cancer. MiXCR, applied by TCRdb to the multiplex PCR reads, yields one record per CDR3 protein. The data show 200,000 to 250,000 distinct CDR3 sequences, less than 80% seen once. Sequencing was carried out using lung tumor tissue. The receptors were gathered from a man aged 60-69 years with non-small cell lung cancer. CDR3s include the opening cysteine and the closing phenylalanine or tryptophan. Fields, in order: CDR3 DNA, CDR3 protein, clone size, V gene, D gene, J gene. D genes are given only for firm matches. Rows give clone size only sometimes, using once, few, many, or a class for an expanded clone.

CDR3 DNA: TGTGCCAGCAGCCCCGGGGGGGGGCTCCAAGAGACCCAGTACTTC; CDR3 protein: CASSPGGGLQETQYF; clone size: many; V gene: TRBV11-3; D gene: TRBD2; J gene: TRBJ2-5
CDR3 DNA: TGTGCCAGCAACTCCGTAACTAGCGGGATAGGGTTCTTC; CDR3 protein: CASNSVTSGIGFF; clone size: once; V gene: TRBV7-8; D gene: TRBD2; J gene: TRBJ2-1
CDR3 DNA: TGCAGTGTTGATAGCACAGATACGCAGTATTTT; CDR3 protein: CSVDSTDTQYF; clone size: many; V gene: TRBV20-1; D gene: NA; J gene: TRBJ2-3
CDR3 DNA: TGCGCCAGCAGCCAGCGACAGGACTCCTACGAGCAGTACTTC; CDR3 protein: CASSQRQDSYEQYF; clone size: NA; V gene: TRBV4-3; D gene: NA; J gene: TRBJ2-7
CDR3 DNA: TGTGCTAGCAGCTTAGGCGTTGGGGCTAGGGGACGCACAGATACGCAGTATTTT; CDR3 protein: CASSLGVGARGRTDTQYF; clone size: NA; V gene: TRBV7-9; D gene: NA; J gene: TRBJ2-3
CDR3 DNA: TGTGCCACCAGTGATCCTTGGGCTAACTATGGCTACACCTTC; CDR3 protein: CATSDPWANYGYTF; clone size: few; V gene: TRBV24-1; D gene: NA; J gene: TRBJ1-2
CDR3 DNA: TGCAGTGCTGAGGTACAGGGTTCCTATAATTCACCCCTCCACTTT; CDR3 protein: CSAEVQGSYNSPLHF; clone size: NA; V gene: TRBV20-1; D gene: NA; J gene: TRBJ1-6
CDR3 DNA: TGTGCCAGCGCCGACGGAGAGACCCAGTACTTC; CDR3 protein: CASADGETQYF; clone size: few; V gene: TRBV6-2/TRBV6-3; D gene: NA; J gene: TRBJ2-5
CDR3 DNA: TGTGCCAGTAGCCAAGGTAGCGGGAGCGTCAACAATGAGCAGTACTTC; CDR3 protein: CASSQGSGSVNNEQYF; clone size: NA; V gene: TRBV4-2; D gene: TRBD2; J gene: TRBJ2-7
CDR3 DNA: TGCAGCGTCATAATCCGAGCGGGAGGGCCGTCAGATACACAGTATTTT; CDR3 protein: CSVIIRAGGPSDTQYF; clone size: NA; V gene: TRBV29-1; D gene: TRBD2; J gene: TRBJ2-3